This section outlines one TCR beta chain sequence together with its context. Its antigen is as yet unknown. Sequencing targeted expressed TCRB transcripts, as all isolated RNA had been reverse transcribed. Method: immunoSEQ multiplex PCR; TCRdb's copy keeps in-frame clones and lacks some. In the table there are roughly 40,000 clones, 55% to 70% of which are singletons. The sample comes from a study of beta chain features in type 1 diabetes. CDR1 and CDR2 from the germline V gene are SGDLS and YYNGEE. The CDR3 is 14 amino acids. V was pared by 4 bases and J by 4 bases, with 6 bases of the junction left unmatched. CD4+ naive, central memory, regulatory and stem cell-like memory cells were sorted via CD45RO/CCR7/CD25/CD127/CD95/CD27. Broader study findings: Lower insertion and higher deletion counts appeared at VDJ junctions in type 1 diabetes patients. A moderate, significant TCRB CDR3 shortening appeared in type 1 diabetes across four CD4+ subsets.

Sequenced sample: Tregs from blood. The chain carries TRBV9 and TRBJ2-5; 8 bases map to TRBD1. This TCR was sampled from a woman in her twenties or thirties in good health. The CDR3 spells CASSTRQGRETQYF. For the CDR3, the DNA is TGTGCCAGCAGCACCAGACAGGGGAGAGAGACCCAGTACTTC.